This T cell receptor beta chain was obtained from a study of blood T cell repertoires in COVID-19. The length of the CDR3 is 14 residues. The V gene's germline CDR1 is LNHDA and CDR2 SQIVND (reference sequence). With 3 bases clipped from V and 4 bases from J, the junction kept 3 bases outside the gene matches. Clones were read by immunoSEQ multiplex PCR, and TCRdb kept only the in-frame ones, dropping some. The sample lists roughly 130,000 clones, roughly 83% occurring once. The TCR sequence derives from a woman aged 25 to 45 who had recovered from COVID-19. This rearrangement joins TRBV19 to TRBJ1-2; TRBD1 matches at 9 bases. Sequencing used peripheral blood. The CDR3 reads CASSMGQGSYGYTF. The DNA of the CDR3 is TGTGCCAGTAGTATGGGACAGGGATCCTATGGCTACACCTTC.